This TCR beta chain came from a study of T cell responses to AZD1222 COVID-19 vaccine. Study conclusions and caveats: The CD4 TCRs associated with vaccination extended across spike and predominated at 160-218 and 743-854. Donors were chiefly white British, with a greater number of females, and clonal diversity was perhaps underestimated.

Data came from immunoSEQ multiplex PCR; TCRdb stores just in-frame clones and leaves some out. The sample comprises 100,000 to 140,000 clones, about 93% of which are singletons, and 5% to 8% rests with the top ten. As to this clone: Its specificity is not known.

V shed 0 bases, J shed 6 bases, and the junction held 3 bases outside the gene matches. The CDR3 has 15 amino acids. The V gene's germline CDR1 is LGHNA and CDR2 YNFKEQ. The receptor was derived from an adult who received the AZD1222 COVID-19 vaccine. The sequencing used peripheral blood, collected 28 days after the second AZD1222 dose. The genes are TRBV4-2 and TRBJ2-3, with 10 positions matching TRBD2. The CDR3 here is CASSQDRTSGDTQYF. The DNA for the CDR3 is TGTGCCAGCAGCCAAGACAGGACTAGCGGCGATACGCAGTATTTT.